These 18 T cell receptor beta chains originate from one sample sequenced in a study of T-cell memory formation after mild COVID-19. TCRdb re-called the 5' RACE reads through MiXCR, storing one row per CDR3 protein. The repertoire includes 300,000 to 400,000 distinct CDR3 sequences, 10% to 15% of them detected once, and about a fifth sits in the top ten. Sequencing was performed on PBMCs or a T cell subset sorted from them (not recorded which). Receptors originate from a man aged 18 to 30 who had mild COVID-19 (a few samples of this study predate the infection). Cell type and time point are not known.

This clonotype was counted only a few times. The CDR3 reads CASSSATGKTGELFF. CDR3 nucleotides: TGTGCCAGCTCCTCGGCGACAGGGAAAACCGGGGAGCTGTTTTTT. The genes are TRBV18 and TRBJ2-2, with 7 bases fitting TRBD1. Germline CDR1 KGHSH, CDR2 LQKENI. The trim removed 6 bases at V and 5 bases at J, leaving 9 bases unmatched. CDR3 length: 15 residues.

A few counts support this clonotype. The chain has TRBV30 and TRBJ1-1, with 8 positions matching TRBD1. The CDR3 is made up of 13 amino acids. Trimming at V came to 8 bases and at J to 1 base, leaving 6 bases not matched to a gene. CDR1 is GTSNPN and CDR2 is SVGIG in the germline V gene (reference sequence). The CDR3 nucleotides are TGTGCCAGAAGACAGGGGTGGAACACTGAAGCTTTCTTT. Protein product: CARRQGWNTEAFF.

CDR3 protein: CASSYLYRELDGYTF. In DNA form, the CDR3 reads TGTGCCAGCAGTTATCTGTACAGGGAATTGGATGGCTACACCTTC. The chain links TRBV6-6 to TRBJ1-2, with D possibly being TRBD1 (6 bases). Germline CDR1 reads MNHNY; CDR2 reads SVGAGI (reference sequence). V lost 3 bases and J lost 6, with 17 bases in between. The CDR3 has 15 amino acids.

This clonotype was observed at least ten times. The V gene is TRBV7-9, the J gene TRBJ1-6, with no clear D. Germline loops: CDR1 SEHNR, CDR2 FQNEAQ (reference sequence). Trimming removed 5 bases from V and 7 bases from J, with 9 bases in between. The CDR3 is made up of 13 amino acids. The CDR3, as DNA: TGTGCCAGCAGCCCTCAGCCGAATTCACCCCTCCACTTT. It specifies CASSPQPNSPLHF.

This clonotype was observed at least ten times. The V gene is TRBV4-3, the J gene TRBJ1-3; no definite D call. This CDR3 spans 17 amino acids. Per the germline V gene, CDR1 is LGHNA and CDR2 is YSLEER. Trimming cost V 1 base and J 2 bases, with 15 bases left between them. The CDR3 nucleotides are TGCGCCAGCAGCCAAGCCTACAAGGTCATAACTGGAAACACCATATATTTT. Translated, it gives CASSQAYKVITGNTIYF.

This clonotype was found a few times. This chain links TRBV7-9 with TRBJ1-3; a weak D match, TRBD1 (6 bases). Trimming cost V 5 bases and J 2 bases, with 10 bases left between them. Germline V gives CDR1 SEHNR, CDR2 FQNEAQ (reference sequence). The CDR3 is made up of 14 amino acids. The CDR3 bases are TGTGCCAGCAGCCGAGGGACACCTGGAAACACCATATATTTT. Amino acids: CASSRGTPGNTIYF.

The chain is built from TRBV7-9 and TRBJ2-7; 10 bases align to TRBD2. The CDR3 sequence is 15 residues long. Germline V gives CDR1 SEHNR, CDR2 FQNEAQ (reference sequence). V trimming: 5 bases; J trimming: 0 bases; junction bases outside the gene matches: 4. CDR3 protein: CASSTSSGSSYEQYF. The DNA for the CDR3 is TGTGCCAGCAGCACCTCTAGCGGGAGCTCCTACGAGCAGTACTTC.

The V and J genes are TRBV7-8 and TRBJ2-2; a possible D gene is TRBD1 (6 bases). Germline V lookup: CDR1 SGHVS, CDR2 FQNEAQ. The germline V and J ends were trimmed by 8 bases and 3 bases, with 19 bases remaining between them. The CDR3 totals 16 residues. CDR3 region: CASAGATPYYTGELFF. CDR3 bases: TGTGCCAGCGCAGGGGCCACACCGTACTACACCGGGGAGCTGTTTTTT. Drawing the rest from reference TRBV7-8 and TRBJ2-2, the complete variable domain is GAGVSQSPRYKVAKRGQDVALRCDPISGHVSLFWYQQALGQGPEFLTYFQNEAQLDKSGLPSDRFFAERPEGSVSTLKIQRTQQEDSAVYLCASAGATPYYTGELFFGEGSRLTVL.

This clonotype was counted ten times or more. The gene calls are TRBV4-2 and TRBJ2-7; tentative D call: TRBD2 (5 bases). The CDR3 extends over 13 amino acids. V was trimmed by 5 bases and J by 3 bases, leaving 11 bases between them. Germline assignment: CDR1 LGHNA and CDR2 YNFKEQ. CDR3 loop: CASSADGGYEQYF. DNA for the CDR3: TGTGCCAGCAGCGCTGACGGAGGCTACGAGCAGTACTTC.

The J gene is TRBJ2-1, the V gene TRBV7-2; D not certain. The CDR3 extends over 13 amino acids. Germline-derived CDR1 and CDR2 are SGHTA and FQGNSA. V was shortened by 6 bases and J by 0 bases, with 6 bases between the two germline ends. CDR3 sequence reads: CASRKSSYNEQFF. The CDR3 DNA is TGTGCCAGCAGGAAAAGCTCCTACAATGAGCAGTTCTTC.

The V call is TRBV16, the J call TRBJ2-7; D gene uncertain. The CDR3 runs 12 residues. The germline V gene encodes CDR1 KGHSY and CDR2 FQNENV. V lost 7 bases and J lost 0, with 7 bases in between. CDR3 DNA: TGTGCCAGCACCCGTCGCTCCTACGAGCAGTACTTC. It codes for CASTRRSYEQYF.

The rearrangement joins TRBV18 to TRBJ1-1; possibly TRBD1 for D (5 bases). Trimming shortened V by 2 bases and J by 3 bases, and 16 bases separated the two germline ends. CDR1 is KGHSH, CDR2 LQKENI, per germline. The CDR3 totals 16 residues. The CDR3 here is CASSPIGAGQDTEAFF. The CDR3 DNA follows: TGTGCCAGCTCACCAATCGGAGCAGGGCAGGACACTGAAGCTTTCTTT.

The sample holds many counts of this clonotype. V and J are TRBV11-2 and TRBJ1-4, with D possibly being TRBD1 (5 bases). V lost 5 bases, J lost 8 bases, and 15 bases lay in between. The germline V gene encodes CDR1 SGHAT and CDR2 FQNNGV. The CDR3 totals 14 residues. The CDR3, as DNA: TGTGCCAGCAGCCCATCGGGGCTGGGGGAAAAACTGTTTTTT. It specifies CASSPSGLGEKLFF.

This clonotype was seen many times. J is TRBJ2-3 and V is TRBV5-1, with D possibly being TRBD1 (6 bases). Germline CDR1 is SGHRS and CDR2 is YFSETQ. Trimming took 6 bases from V and 2 from J, leaving 16 bases between them. CDR3 length equals 15 residues. This CDR3 is CASTPVGAPTDTQYF. CDR3 bases: TGCGCCAGCACCCCGGTGGGGGCCCCCACAGATACGCAGTATTTT.

The V call is TRBV21-1, the J call TRBJ2-7. TRBV21-1 is flagged as a pseudogene. The CDR3 loop spans 14 amino acids. The CDR3 DNA reads TGTGCCAGCAGCAAAAGGGATCCCCCCTACGAGCAGTACGTC. Translating it yields CASSKRDPPYEQYV.

This clonotype was seen a few times. The chain employs TRBV12-3 or TRBV12-4 and TRBJ2-1; no clear D. CDR3 size: 15 residues. V was shortened by 6 bases and J by 4 bases, with 16 bases between the two germline ends. CDR3 nucleotide sequence: TGTGCCAGCAGCCCCCACAGAGGATCGTACAATGAGCAGTTCTTC. It translates to CASSPHRGSYNEQFF.

V and J are TRBV7-2 and TRBJ1-5, with no clear D. Trimming cost V 2 bases and J 6 bases, with 8 bases left between them. The CDR3 runs 13 residues. Germline V lookup: CDR1 SGHTA, CDR2 FQGNSA. CDR3 in DNA: TGTGCCAGCAGCTTAACCAGTAGTCAGCCCCAGCATTTT. It codes for CASSLTSSQPQHF.

This clonotype showed up just a few times. The V and J genes are TRBV5-1 and TRBJ2-3; no clear D. The germline V gene encodes CDR1 SGHRS and CDR2 YFSETQ. The CDR3 length is 15 residues. Trimming removed 3 bases at V and 0 bases at J, with 11 bases between. CDR3 loop: CASSSTFGSTDTQYF. CDR3 nucleotides: TGCGCCAGCAGCTCCACCTTCGGGAGCACAGATACGCAGTATTTT.